The rows below give T cell receptor beta chains drawn from one sample of a study of T-cell reconstitution after alpha-beta-depleted transplantation in children. TCRdb redid the calling of the PCR reads with MiXCR, one entry per CDR3 protein. The table has 350,000 to 450,000 distinct CDR3 sequences, about a fifth seen once. This specimen was PBMCs from the stem cell graft donor, taken from the stem cell graft. These receptors were taken from a human donor who donated a stem cell graft to a child with acute myeloid leukemia. CDR3s include the opening cysteine and the closing phenylalanine or tryptophan. Each record gives: CDR3 length, clone size, J gene, D gene, V gene, CDR3 protein, CDR3 DNA. The D gene is left open where the match is weak. Expanded clones get a size class; other rows say once, few or many, or leave the size out.

length: 15; size: NA; J: TRBJ2-7; D: NA; V: TRBV20-1; CDR3: CSAIRDTTSSYEQYF; DNA: TGCAGTGCTATAAGGGATACGACGAGCTCCTACGAGCAGTACTTC
length: 17; size: many; J: TRBJ1-6; D: TRBD1; V: TRBV4-1; CDR3: CASSQAVRDSYNSPLHF; DNA: TGCGCCAGCAGCCAAGCTGTCCGGGACAGCTATAATTCACCCCTCCACTTT
length: 17; size: NA; J: TRBJ2-1; D: NA; V: TRBV3-1; CDR3: CASSQRGGGAVYNEQFF; DNA: TGTGCCAGCAGCCAACGGGGTGGGGGGGCTGTCTACAATGAGCAGTTCTTC
length: 19; size: NA; J: TRBJ2-2; D: TRBD2; V: TRBV7-2; CDR3: CASSLPGLAGGPTDGELFF; DNA: TGTGCCAGCAGCTTACCGGGACTAGCGGGAGGGCCGACCGACGGGGAGCTGTTTTTT
length: 15; size: NA; J: TRBJ2-7; D: TRBD1; V: TRBV20-1; CDR3: CSARDEQGPSYEQYF; DNA: TGCAGTGCTAGAGATGAACAGGGGCCGTCCTACGAGCAGTACTTC
length: 17; size: NA; J: TRBJ2-6; D: NA; V: TRBV21-1; CDR3: CASSKGMGASGANVLTF; DNA: TGTGCCAGCAGCAAAGGGATGGGGGCGTCGGGGGCCAACGTCCTGACTTTC
length: 16; size: few; J: TRBJ1-2; D: NA; V: TRBV19; CDR3: CASSTEGKGANYGYTF; DNA: TGTGCCAGTAGTACAGAGGGGAAGGGGGCTAACTATGGCTACACCTTC
length: 18; size: NA; J: TRBJ2-1; D: NA; V: TRBV7-6; CDR3: CASSLEIGLLVPLNEQFF; DNA: TGTGCCAGCAGCTTAGAGATAGGTTTACTAGTCCCCCTCAATGAGCAGTTCTTC
length: 10; size: few; J: TRBJ1-2; D: NA; V: TRBV29-1; CDR3: CSVDRAGYTF; DNA: TGCAGCGTTGACAGGGCCGGCTACACCTTC
length: 15; size: few; J: TRBJ1-5; D: NA; V: TRBV28; CDR3: CASSLAGGSYQPQHF; DNA: TGTGCCAGCAGTTTAGCTGGGGGCAGCTATCAGCCCCAGCATTTT
length: 12; size: few; J: TRBJ2-2; D: NA; V: TRBV7-7; CDR3: CASSSLTGELFF; DNA: TGTGCTAGCAGCTCACTCACCGGGGAGCTGTTTTTT
length: 13; size: many; J: TRBJ2-1; D: TRBD2; V: TRBV29-1; CDR3: CSVEGLAIDEQFF; DNA: TGCAGCGTTGAGGGACTAGCGATAGATGAGCAGTTCTTC
length: 14; size: NA; J: TRBJ2-7; D: TRBD2; V: TRBV29-1; CDR3: CSVISREGRDEQYF; DNA: TGCAGCGTTATTTCCCGGGAGGGCCGGGACGAGCAGTACTTC
length: 15; size: NA; J: TRBJ2-3; D: NA; V: TRBV14; CDR3: CASSQHTGGTDTQYF; DNA: TGTGCCAGCAGCCAACATACGGGAGGCACAGATACGCAGTATTTT
length: 16; size: NA; J: TRBJ1-2; D: TRBD1; V: TRBV5-1; CDR3: CASSEETGGEGYGYTF; DNA: TGCGCCAGCAGCGAAGAGACAGGGGGCGAAGGGTATGGCTACACCTTC
length: 14; size: NA; J: TRBJ2-4; D: NA; V: TRBV4-3; CDR3: CASSQQGTKNIQYF; DNA: TGCGCCAGCAGCCAACAGGGGACCAAAAACATTCAGTACTTC
length: 17; size: few; J: TRBJ2-1; D: NA; V: TRBV5-1; CDR3: CASSLAPSGWDYNEQFF; DNA: TGCGCCAGCAGCTTGGCCCCCTCAGGGTGGGATTACAATGAGCAGTTCTTC
length: 15; size: many; J: TRBJ2-1; D: NA; V: TRBV24-1; CDR3: CATSAWDPAGNEQFF; DNA: TGTGCCACCAGTGCCTGGGACCCCGCTGGGAATGAGCAGTTCTTC
length: 15; size: few; J: TRBJ2-7; D: NA; V: TRBV4-1; CDR3: CASSQEDFTNYEQYF; DNA: TGCGCCAGCAGCCAAGAAGACTTCACTAACTACGAGCAGTACTTC
length: 14; size: few; J: TRBJ2-1; D: NA; V: TRBV7-6; CDR3: CASSPSPRHNEQFF; DNA: TGTGCCAGCAGCCCCTCGCCCCGACACAATGAGCAGTTCTTC
length: 14; size: NA; J: TRBJ2-2; D: NA; V: TRBV25-1; CDR3: CASSESPHTGELFF; DNA: TGTGCCAGCAGTGAATCCCCTCACACCGGGGAGCTGTTTTTT
length: 15; size: many; J: TRBJ2-2; D: NA; V: TRBV27; CDR3: CASSLSRTNTGELFF; DNA: TGTGCCAGCAGTTTATCTAGGACGAACACCGGGGAGCTGTTTTTT
length: 20; size: NA; J: TRBJ1-5; D: TRBD1; V: TRBV6-1; CDR3: CASSAPGTGQTGGSNQPQHF; DNA: TGTGCCAGCAGTGCCCCCGGGACAGGCCAAACAGGTGGTAGCAATCAGCCCCAGCATTTT
length: 16; size: NA; J: TRBJ1-2; D: NA; V: TRBV7-8; CDR3: CASSLVGTPESYGYTF; DNA: TGTGCCAGCAGCTTAGTCGGGACACCAGAATCCTATGGCTACACCTTC
length: 15; size: NA; J: TRBJ2-7; D: NA; V: TRBV5-1; CDR3: CASSLRLEATTEQYF; DNA: TGCGCCAGCAGTCTTAGACTAGAAGCTACTACCGAGCAGTACTTC
length: 15; size: NA; J: TRBJ2-7; D: TRBD1; V: TRBV6-5; CDR3: CASSSLRDRAYEQYF; DNA: TGTGCCAGCAGTTCTCTCCGGGACAGAGCCTACGAGCAGTACTTC